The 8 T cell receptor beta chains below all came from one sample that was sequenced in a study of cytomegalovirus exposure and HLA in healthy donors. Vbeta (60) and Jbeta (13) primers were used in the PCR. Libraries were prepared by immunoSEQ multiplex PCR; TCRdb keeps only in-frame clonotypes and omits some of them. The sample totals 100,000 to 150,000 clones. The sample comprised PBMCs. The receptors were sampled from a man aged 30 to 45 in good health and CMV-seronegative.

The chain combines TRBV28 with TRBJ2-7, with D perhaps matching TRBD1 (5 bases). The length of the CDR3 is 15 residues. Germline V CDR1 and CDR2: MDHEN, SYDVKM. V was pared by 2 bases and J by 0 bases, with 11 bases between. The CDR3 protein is CASSLQGGASYEQYF. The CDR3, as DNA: TGTGCCAGCAGTTTACAGGGCGGAGCCTCCTACGAGCAGTACTTC.

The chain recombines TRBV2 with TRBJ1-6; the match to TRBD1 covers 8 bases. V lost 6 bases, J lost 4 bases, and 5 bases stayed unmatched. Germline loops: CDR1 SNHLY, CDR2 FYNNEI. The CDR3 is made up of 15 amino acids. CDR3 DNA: TGTGCCAGCAGAGTGACAGGGGATTATAATTCACCCCTCCACTTT. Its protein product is CASRVTGDYNSPLHF.

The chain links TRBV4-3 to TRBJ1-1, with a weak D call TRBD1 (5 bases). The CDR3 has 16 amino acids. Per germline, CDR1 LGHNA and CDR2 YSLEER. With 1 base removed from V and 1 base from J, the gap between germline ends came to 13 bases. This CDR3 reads CASSQALGRANTEAFF. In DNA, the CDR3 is TGCGCCAGCAGCCAAGCTTTGGGCAGGGCGAACACTGAAGCTTTCTTT.

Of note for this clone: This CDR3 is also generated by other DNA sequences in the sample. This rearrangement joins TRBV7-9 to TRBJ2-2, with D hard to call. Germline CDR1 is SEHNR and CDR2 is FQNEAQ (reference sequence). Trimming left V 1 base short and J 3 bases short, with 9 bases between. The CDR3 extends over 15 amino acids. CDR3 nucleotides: TGTGCCAGCAGCTTAGGGGCTTCACACACCGGGGAGCTGTTTTTT. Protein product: CASSLGASHTGELFF.

The CDR3 loop is CASSLGSGEAFF. DNA of the CDR3: TGTGCCAGCAGCTTAGGCTCGGGGGAAGCTTTCTTT. This chain connects TRBV7-8 to TRBJ1-1; D not resolved. Germline lookup yields CDR1 SGHVS and CDR2 FQNEAQ. Trimming cost V 1 base and J 8 bases, with 8 bases left between them. This CDR3 comprises 12 residues. Using reference TRBV7-8 and TRBJ1-1 for the parts outside the CDR3, the full variable domain is GAGVSQSPRYKVAKRGQDVALRCDPISGHVSLFWYQQALGQGPEFLTYFQNEAQLDKSGLPSDRFFAERPEGSVSTLKIQRTQQEDSAVYLCASSLGSGEAFFGQGTRLTVV.

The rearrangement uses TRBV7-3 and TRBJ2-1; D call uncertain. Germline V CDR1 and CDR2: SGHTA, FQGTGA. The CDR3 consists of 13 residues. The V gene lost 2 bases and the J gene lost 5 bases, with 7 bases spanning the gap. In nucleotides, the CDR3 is TGTGCCAGCAGCTTAGTGTCTAACAATGAGCAGTTCTTC. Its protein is CASSLVSNNEQFF.

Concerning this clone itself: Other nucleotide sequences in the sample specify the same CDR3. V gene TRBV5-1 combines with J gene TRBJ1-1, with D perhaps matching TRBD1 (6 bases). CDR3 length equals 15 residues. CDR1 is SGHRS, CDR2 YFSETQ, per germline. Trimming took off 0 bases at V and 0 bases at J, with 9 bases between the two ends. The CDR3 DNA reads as TGCGCCAGCAGCTTGGCCCAGGGGTTGAACACTGAAGCTTTCTTT. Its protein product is CASSLAQGLNTEAFF.

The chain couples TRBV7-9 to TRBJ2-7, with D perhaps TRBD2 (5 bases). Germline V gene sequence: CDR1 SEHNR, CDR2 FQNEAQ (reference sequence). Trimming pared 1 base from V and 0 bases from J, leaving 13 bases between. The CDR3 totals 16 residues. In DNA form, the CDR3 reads TGTGCCAGCAGCTTAGACGAGGGCCTGAGCTCCTACGAGCAGTACTTC. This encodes CASSLDEGLSSYEQYF.